This entry lists 14 T cell receptor beta chains sequenced from one sample in a study of blood T cell repertoires in COVID-19. Sequencing was performed with immunoSEQ multiplex PCR; in TCRdb, only in-frame clones are kept and a portion is missing. Found here are some 140,000 clones, approximately 88% of them singletons; the top ten hold 5.5%. The sequencing sample was made of PBMCs or T cells enriched from blood (not recorded which). The receptors originated from a man aged 35 to 55 with acute COVID-19.

The rearrangement links TRBV6-5 to TRBJ1-5; 7 positions agree with TRBD1. This CDR3 has 14 amino acids. The V segment lost 7 bases and the J segment 5 bases; nucleotides outside the gene matches: 8. Germline CDR1 MNHEY, CDR2 SVGAGI. The CDR3 nucleotides are TGTGCCAGCACCCCCACTACAGGGGATCAGCCCCAGCATTTT. It specifies CASTPTTGDQPQHF.

The chain couples TRBV19 to TRBJ2-1; TRBD2 matches 13 bases. From germline, CDR1 is LNHDA and CDR2 SQIVND (reference sequence). The V segment lost 3 bases and the J segment 8 bases; nucleotides outside the gene matches: 1. The CDR3 has 14 amino acids. The CDR3 reads CASSMGTSGDEQFF. The CDR3 region has the DNA TGTGCCAGTAGTATGGGGACTAGCGGGGATGAGCAGTTCTTC.

V gene TRBV11-2 combines with J gene TRBJ2-7; TRBD2 agrees at 7 bases. This CDR3 comprises 15 residues. V trimming: 7 bases; J trimming: 2 bases; junction bases outside the gene matches: 11. Germline lookup yields CDR1 SGHAT and CDR2 FQNNGV. In nucleotides, the CDR3 is TGTGCCAGCATTCCTAGAGGCGGGAGAACCTACGAGCAGTACTTC. Protein: CASIPRGGRTYEQYF.

The chain has TRBV7-9 and TRBJ2-1; 9 bases are shared with TRBD1. V lost 4 bases to trimming and J lost 6 bases; unmatched junction nucleotides: 4. The CDR3 length is 14 residues. CDR1 is SEHNR, CDR2 FQNEAQ, per germline (reference sequence). DNA for the CDR3: TGTGCCAGCAGCTCAGGACAGGGGTTCAATGAGCAGTTCTTC. Translation gives CASSSGQGFNEQFF.

The count of this clone is one. V is TRBV11-3 and J is TRBJ2-1; 7 bases are shared with TRBD2. Per the germline V gene, CDR1 is SGHNT and CDR2 is YENEEA. The V segment lost 3 bases and the J segment 5 bases; nucleotides outside the gene matches: 7. This CDR3 has 15 residues. CDR3 nucleotide sequence: TGTGCCAGCAGCTTTGGCGGGGGAGCCGACAATGAGCAGTTCTTC. Protein sequence: CASSFGGGADNEQFF.

V and J are TRBV9 and TRBJ1-6, with 8 positions matching TRBD1. The CDR3 runs to 16 residues. CDR1 is SGDLS, CDR2 YYNGEE, per germline. The V and J ends lost 4 bases and 10 bases, in that order; junction bases with no gene match: 13. CDR3 sequence (DNA): TGTGCCAGCAGCCCGAACCTACAGGGGGTCGGGTCACCCCTCCACTTT. Its translation is CASSPNLQGVGSPLHF. Looking up the rest from reference TRBV9 and TRBJ1-6 gives the full variable domain: DSGVTQTPKHLITATGQRVTLRCSPRSGDLSVYWYQQSLDQGLQFLIQYYNGEERAKGNILERFSAQQFPDLHSELNLSSLELGDSALYFCASSPNLQGVGSPLHFGNGTRLTVT.

There are a few counts of this clone. The chain has TRBV20-1 and TRBJ2-1; D is unclear. The CDR3 has 11 residues. Germline V gene lookup returns CDR1 DFQATT and CDR2 SNEGSKA (reference sequence). Trimming took off 4 bases at V and 6 bases at J, with 7 bases between the two ends. CDR3 DNA sequence: TGCAGTGCTACCGGGTCCAATGAGCAGTTCTTC. This gives the protein CSATGSNEQFF.

J is TRBJ2-3 and V is TRBV28; 7 bases match TRBD1. The CDR3 covers 17 residues. V was clipped by 3 bases and J by 0 bases; unmatched bases: 9. Germline V gives CDR1 MDHEN, CDR2 SYDVKM. The CDR3 loop is CASSLTGKTTSTDTQYF. As DNA, the CDR3 is TGTGCCAGCAGTTTGACAGGGAAGACTACGAGCACAGATACGCAGTATTTT.

This chain links TRBV28 with TRBJ2-7; 8 bases align to TRBD1. In germline, CDR1 is MDHEN, CDR2 SYDVKM. V dropped 5 bases and J dropped 5; count of bases not matched to a gene: 11. This CDR3 is 15 amino acids long. The CDR3 region has the DNA TGTGCCAGCAGTACGAGCGTAGGACAGGGCGACGAGCAGTACTTC. As protein: CASSTSVGQGDEQYF.

The gene calls are TRBV19 and TRBJ2-7, with 11 bases matching TRBD2. CDR1 and CDR2 (germline): LNHDA, SQIVND (reference sequence). This CDR3 region has 17 residues. The V gene end was trimmed by 3 bases and the J gene end by 0 bases; junction bases not matched to a gene: 7. The CDR3 DNA is TGTGCCAGTAGTATCCGGGGACTAGCGGAAAGCTCCTACGAGCAGTACTTC. Protein: CASSIRGLAESSYEQYF.

The chain combines TRBV6-2 or TRBV6-3 with TRBJ1-1; TRBD1 might be the D (5 bases). The CDR3 length is 13 residues. Trimming pared 3 bases from V and 6 bases from J, leaving 11 bases between. Germline V lookup: CDR1 MNHEY, CDR2 SVGEGT. CDR3 amino acids: CASSYGGVAEAFF. CDR3 sequence (DNA): TGTGCCAGCAGTTATGGAGGGGTGGCTGAAGCTTTCTTT.

The chain combines TRBV6-1 with TRBJ2-1, with 13 bases aligning to TRBD2. Trimming at V came to 2 bases and at J to 1 base, leaving 8 bases not matched to a gene. This CDR3 contains 19 residues. Germline-derived CDR1 and CDR2 are MNHNS and SASEGT. The CDR3 DNA reads TGTGCCAGCAGTGAATTAGGACTAGCGGGAGCCCCATCCTACAATGAGCAGTTCTTC. Translating it yields CASSELGLAGAPSYNEQFF.

J is TRBJ1-4 and V is TRBV9; D gene unclear. V shed 3 bases and J shed 7 bases, with 16 bases lying between them. Germline CDR1 reads SGDLS; CDR2 reads YYNGEE. The CDR3 sequence is 15 residues long. The CDR3 is CASSASGTGREKLFF. As DNA, the CDR3 is TGTGCCAGCAGCGCATCCGGAACTGGGCGTGAAAAACTGTTTTTT.

The rearrangement joins TRBV2 to TRBJ1-4; 8 bases are shared with TRBD1. Germline V gives CDR1 SNHLY, CDR2 FYNNEI. The CDR3 runs 15 residues. J lost 7 bases, V lost 6 bases, and 10 bases had no gene match. CDR3 amino acids: CASRLLTGVGEKLFF. For the CDR3, the DNA is TGTGCCAGCAGATTACTGACAGGGGTTGGTGAAAAACTGTTTTTT.